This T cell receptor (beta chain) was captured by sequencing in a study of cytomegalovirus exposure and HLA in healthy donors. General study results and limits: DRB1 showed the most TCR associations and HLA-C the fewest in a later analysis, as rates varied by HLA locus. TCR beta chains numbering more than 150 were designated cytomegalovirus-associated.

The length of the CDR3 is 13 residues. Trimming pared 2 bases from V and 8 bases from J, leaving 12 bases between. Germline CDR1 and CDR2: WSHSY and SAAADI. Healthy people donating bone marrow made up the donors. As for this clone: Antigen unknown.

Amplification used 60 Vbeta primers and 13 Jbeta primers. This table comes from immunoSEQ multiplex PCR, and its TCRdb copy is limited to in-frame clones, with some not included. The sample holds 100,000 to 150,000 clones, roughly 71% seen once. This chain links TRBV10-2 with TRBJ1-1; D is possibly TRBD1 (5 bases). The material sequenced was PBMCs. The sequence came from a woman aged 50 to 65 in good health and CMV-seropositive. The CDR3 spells CASSEAGKGEAFF. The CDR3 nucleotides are TGCGCCAGCAGTGAGGCGGGGAAGGGGGAAGCTTTCTTT.